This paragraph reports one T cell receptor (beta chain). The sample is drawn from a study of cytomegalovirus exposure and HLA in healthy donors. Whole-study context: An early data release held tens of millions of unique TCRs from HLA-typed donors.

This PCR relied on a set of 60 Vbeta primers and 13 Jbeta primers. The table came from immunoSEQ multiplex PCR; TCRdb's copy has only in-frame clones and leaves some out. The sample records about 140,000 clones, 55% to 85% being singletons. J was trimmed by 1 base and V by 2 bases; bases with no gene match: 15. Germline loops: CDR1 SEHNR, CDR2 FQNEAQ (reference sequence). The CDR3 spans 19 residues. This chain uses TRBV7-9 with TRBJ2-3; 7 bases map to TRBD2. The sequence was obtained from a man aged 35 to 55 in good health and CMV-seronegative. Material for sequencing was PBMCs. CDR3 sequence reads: CASSLTPVQGGSGTDTQYF. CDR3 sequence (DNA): TGTGCCAGCAGCTTAACTCCTGTGCAGGGAGGGAGTGGCACAGATACGCAGTATTTT.